This T cell receptor beta chain was identified during a study of shared clonotypes between healthy human individuals. The study's findings and limits: Estimated richness values were generally larger in naive subsets than in memory subsets.

As regards this clone: Its antigen is currently unknown.

A CD45RA-negative memory subset and a CD45RA+ naive subset were separated from the CD4+ cells. Trimming removed 4 bases at V and 0 bases at J, with 10 bases between. The CDR3 has 15 amino acids. CDR1 and CDR2 from the germline V gene are SEHNR and FQNEAQ (reference sequence). Each sorted subset replicate got 200 ng genomic DNA, tens of thousands of genomes. Measured with immunoSEQ multiplex PCR; TCRdb has only the in-frame clones, and not every one. Here the sample spans around 2.5 million clones, 80% to 95% being singletons. The receptor's source is a man between 18 and 35 years old in good health. Some clones in this sample may be carry-over from other donors' samples. The chain recombines TRBV7-9 with TRBJ1-3, with D tentatively TRBD1 (6 bases). Material: naive CD4+ T cells from PBMCs. Subset reported: CD45RA+ positively selected. The CDR3 nucleotides are TGTGCCAGCAGCTCAGGGGCGTTCTCTGGAAACACCATATATTTT. Translated: CASSSGAFSGNTIYF. Full variable domain (rest looked up from reference TRBV7-9 and TRBJ1-3): DTGVSQNPRHKITKRGQNVTFRCDPISEHNRLYWYRQTLGQGPEFLTYFQNEAQLEKSRLLSDRFSAERPKGSFSTLEIQRTEQGDSAMYLCASSSGAFSGNTIYFGEGSWLTVV.